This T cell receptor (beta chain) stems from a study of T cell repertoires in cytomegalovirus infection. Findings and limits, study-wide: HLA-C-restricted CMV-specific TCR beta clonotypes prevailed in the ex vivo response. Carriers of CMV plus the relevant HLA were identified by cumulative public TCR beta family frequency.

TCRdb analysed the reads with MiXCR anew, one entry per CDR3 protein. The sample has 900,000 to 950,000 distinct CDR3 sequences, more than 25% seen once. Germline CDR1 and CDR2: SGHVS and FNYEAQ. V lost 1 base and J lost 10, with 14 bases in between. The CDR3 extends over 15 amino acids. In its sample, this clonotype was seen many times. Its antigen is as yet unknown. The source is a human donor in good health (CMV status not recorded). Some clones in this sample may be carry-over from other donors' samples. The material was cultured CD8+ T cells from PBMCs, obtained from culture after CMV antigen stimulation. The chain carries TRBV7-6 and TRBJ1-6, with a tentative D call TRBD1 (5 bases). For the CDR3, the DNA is TGTGCCAGCAGCTTAGACTGGGCAGGGAGCTCACCCCTCCACTTT. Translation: CASSLDWAGSSPLHF.